This T cell receptor (beta chain) was profiled in a study of siplizumab effects on memory and regulatory T cells. The data were produced by immunoSEQ multiplex PCR, yet TCRdb's version contains in-frame clones alone and is incomplete. The sample contains 85,000 to 90,000 clones, 75% to 90% of which appear only once. Germline-derived CDR1 and CDR2 are DFQATT and SNEGSKA (reference sequence). The CDR3 consists of 11 residues. This chain connects TRBV20-1 to TRBJ1-1; no reliable D call. The specimen was CD4+ T cells sorted from blood. The clonotype was recovered from a human donor in good health. CDR3 in amino acids: CSCRRDTEAFF. DNA for the CDR3: TGCAGCTGCCGTCGGGATACTGAAGCTTTCTTT.